A single sample is the source of the 20 T cell receptor beta chains below, sequenced in a study of T cell responses to AZD1222 COVID-19 vaccine (dated by TCRdb to the early 2020s). According to the study, the label for this sample's time point signals: about 28 days (+/-7) after the second vaccine dose. The sample's treatment or condition label, in plain terms: meningococcal conjugate vaccine given as trial control. The library came from the immunoSEQ multiplex PCR assay. TCRdb mirrors the immuneACCESS table, restricted to in-frame sequences. Some clones are absent from its copies; in checked studies, under half trace to an unresolved V gene, and the reason for the others is unknown. The sample profile shows 180,000 or so clones; approximately 92% of them were found once. Roughly 1% of the sample rests with the top ten. The sample here was peripheral blood, taken 28 days after the second dose of the MenACWY control vaccine. The origin of the receptors is an adult who received the MenACWY meningococcal vaccine as a control.

This chain uses TRBV6-5 with TRBJ1-2; no clear D gene. This CDR3 has 11 amino acids. Per germline, CDR1 MNHEY and CDR2 SVGAGI. V shed 2 bases and J shed 8 bases, with 6 bases lying between them. Here the CDR3 reads CASSYAGGYTF. In DNA, the CDR3 is TGTGCCAGCAGTTACGCCGGCGGCTACACCTTC.

This clone is a singleton in its sample. The V call is TRBV6-5, the J call TRBJ2-1; TRBD2 agrees at 9 bases. Germline CDR1 is MNHEY and CDR2 is SVGAGI. This CDR3 comprises 14 residues. V dropped 2 bases and J dropped 8; count of bases not matched to a gene: 4. CDR3 loop: CASSYGGGADEQFF. Here the CDR3 DNA reads TGTGCCAGCAGTTACGGCGGGGGGGCGGATGAGCAGTTCTTC.

V and J are TRBV6-5 and TRBJ1-1; a possible D gene is TRBD1 (5 bases). This CDR3 comprises 14 residues. V gave up 8 bases and J gave up 5 bases, with 18 bases separating them. CDR1 and CDR2 from the germline V gene are MNHEY and SVGAGI. For the CDR3, the DNA is TGTGCCAGCGATCGAGTTGGGGGGGGAACTGAAGCTTTCTTT. As protein: CASDRVGGGTEAFF.

This sequence joins TRBV6-6 and TRBJ1-1; 11 nucleotides match TRBD1. CDR1 is MNHNY and CDR2 is SVGAGI in the germline V gene (reference sequence). Trimming at V came to 7 bases and at J to 1 base, leaving 5 bases not matched to a gene. The CDR3 totals 15 residues. The CDR3 protein is CASTPGTGGNTEAFF. For the CDR3, the DNA is TGTGCCAGCACCCCCGGGACAGGGGGGAACACTGAAGCTTTCTTT.

V and J are TRBV20-1 and TRBJ2-1, with 10 nucleotides matching TRBD2. V lost 3 bases to trimming and J lost 3 bases; unmatched junction nucleotides: 8. Germline V gene data show CDR1 as DFQATT and CDR2 as SNEGSKA (reference sequence). The CDR3 is 16 amino acids. Here the CDR3 DNA reads TGCAGTGCTAGTACGGCTAGCGGGGGCCACTACAATGAGCAGTTCTTC. This codes for CSASTASGGHYNEQFF.

The chain joins TRBV7-8 to TRBJ2-1; D gene unclear. Germline V lookup: CDR1 SGHVS, CDR2 FQNEAQ. This CDR3 has 13 residues. The ends were cut back, 5 bases at V and 8 bases at J, with 13 bases in the middle. CDR3 loop: CASSARRVHEQFF. In DNA form, the CDR3 reads TGTGCCAGCAGCGCCCGTAGAGTCCATGAGCAGTTCTTC.

This chain joins TRBV7-2 and TRBJ2-3; TRBD2 agrees at 7 bases. Trimming removed 2 bases from V and 1 base from J; junction bases left unmatched: 9. This CDR3 has 17 amino acids. CDR1 SGHTA and CDR2 FQGNSA come from the germline V gene. The CDR3 protein is CASSLIPSGVGTDTQYF. CDR3 bases: TGTGCCAGCAGCTTAATTCCTAGCGGAGTAGGCACAGATACGCAGTATTTT.

V gene TRBV7-3 combines with J gene TRBJ2-2; a possible D gene is TRBD2 (5 bases). V gave up 2 bases and J gave up 5 bases, with 12 bases separating them. Germline values: CDR1 SGHTA, CDR2 FQGTGA. This CDR3 is 15 amino acids long. The CDR3 DNA reads TGTGCCAGCAGCTTAGTGCTAGGCGGGACCGGGGAGCTGTTTTTT. It yields the protein CASSLVLGGTGELFF. Looking up the rest from reference TRBV7-3 and TRBJ2-2 gives the full variable domain: GAGVSQTPSNKVTEKGKYVELRCDPISGHTALYWYRQSLGQGPEFLIYFQGTGAADDSGLPNDRFFAVRPEGSVSTLKIQRTERGDSAVYLCASSLVLGGTGELFFGEGSRLTVL.

This chain joins TRBV27 and TRBJ2-1; D is undetermined. This CDR3 comprises 16 residues. Germline-derived CDR1 and CDR2 are MNHEY and SMNVEV (reference sequence). V gave up 4 bases and J gave up 1 base, with 14 bases separating them. Here the CDR3 reads CASSSSGPESYNEQFF. CDR3 DNA: TGTGCCAGCAGTTCTTCCGGGCCCGAGTCCTACAATGAGCAGTTCTTC.

The CDR3 loop reads CASSSSYEQYF. CDR3 sequence (DNA): TGTGCCAGCTCATCATCCTACGAGCAGTACTTC. The V and J genes are TRBV18 and TRBJ2-7; D uncertain. The CDR3 spans 11 residues. Germline CDR1 and CDR2: KGHSH and LQKENI. The V end lost 5 bases, the J end lost 1 base, and 3 bases lay between the germline ends.

This chain uses TRBV5-5 with TRBJ2-7; a weak D match, TRBD1 (5 bases). This CDR3 contains 14 residues. CDR1 SGHKS and CDR2 YYEKEE come from the germline V gene (reference sequence). Trimming stripped 4 bases from V and 1 base from J, with 12 bases between. The CDR3 DNA follows: TGTGCCAGCAGCCGCGCGACAGCGTCCTACGAGCAGTACTTC. Amino acids: CASSRATASYEQYF.

This clone was counted once. The chain couples TRBV18 to TRBJ1-1, with D maybe TRBD1 (6 bases). The CDR3 runs 14 residues. V was cut by 0 bases and J by 7 bases, with 12 bases left in between. Germline V CDR1 and CDR2: KGHSH, LQKENI. CDR3 loop: CASSPPTGAGEAFF. For the CDR3, the DNA is TGTGCCAGCTCACCACCAACGGGGGCGGGTGAAGCTTTCTTT.

The chain carries TRBV3-1 (or the pseudogene TRBV3-2) and TRBJ2-7, with 7 bases aligning to TRBD1. Trimming removed 1 base from V and 2 bases from J; junction bases left unmatched: 11. CDR1 LGHDT and CDR2 YNNKEL come from the germline V gene (reference sequence). This CDR3 is 17 amino acids long. The DNA of the CDR3 is TGTGCCAGCAGCCAAGGCGTACCGGGACAGACCACCTACGAGCAGTACTTC. This translates into CASSQGVPGQTTYEQYF.

The V and J genes are TRBV9 and TRBJ2-7; 10 bases line up with TRBD2. With 4 bases clipped from V and 1 base from J, the junction kept 8 bases outside the gene matches. Per germline, CDR1 SGDLS and CDR2 YYNGEE. CDR3 length: 16 residues. CDR3 sequence reads: CASSRSSGGLSYEQYF. As DNA, the CDR3 is TGTGCCAGCAGCCGGTCTAGCGGGGGCCTGTCCTACGAGCAGTACTTC.

The rearrangement uses TRBV12-3 or TRBV12-4 and TRBJ1-6; D ambiguous. There are 12 residues in the CDR3. Between the trimmed V and J ends, which lost 6 bases and 5 bases, there was a span of 5 bases. CDR3 sequence (DNA): TGTGCCAGCAGCCCCCATAATTCACCCCTCCACTTT. It specifies CASSPHNSPLHF.

This chain uses TRBV7-6 with TRBJ2-7; possible D gene TRBD2, 6 bases. Germline V gives CDR1 SGHVS, CDR2 FNYEAQ. There are 15 residues in the CDR3. V dropped 2 bases and J dropped 3 bases, with 14 bases sitting between them. CDR3 amino acids: CASSLSDGGVYEQYF. Written as DNA, the CDR3 is TGTGCCAGCAGCTTATCTGACGGAGGGGTCTACGAGCAGTACTTC.

The CDR3 DNA is TGTGCCAGCAGTTACTCCAAGAACACTGAAGCTTTCTTT. Translated, it gives CASSYSKNTEAFF. The J gene is TRBJ1-1, the V gene TRBV6-5; D not resolved. CDR1 is MNHEY and CDR2 is SVGAGI in the germline V gene. Deletions cut 0 bases from V and 1 base from J, with 3 bases between. This CDR3 has 13 amino acids.

V and J are TRBV19 and TRBJ2-3; 8 bases are a match to TRBD2. This CDR3 comprises 18 residues. V shed 3 bases and J 3 bases; nucleotides not matched to a gene: 14. Looked up from germline, CDR1 is LNHDA and CDR2 is SQIVND (reference sequence). The CDR3 DNA sequence: TGTGCCAGTAGTATTCAACGGGGGGGGCTAGCGGGTACAGATACGCAGTATTTT. It encodes CASSIQRGGLAGTDTQYF.

The V call is TRBV6-4, the J call TRBJ1-2; 8 bases map to TRBD1. Looked up from germline, CDR1 is MRHNA and CDR2 is SNTAGT. CDR3 length: 16 amino acids. After removal of 2 bases from V and 4 bases from J, the junction contained 9 bases not matched to a gene. In DNA, the CDR3 is TGTGCCAGCAGTGACACACGGGACAGGAATTTCTATGGCTACACCTTC. Its translation: CASSDTRDRNFYGYTF.

This clone showed up just once. The chain couples TRBV19 to TRBJ1-1; 9 bases are shared with TRBD1. CDR1 and CDR2 (germline): LNHDA, SQIVND (reference sequence). The CDR3 is 14 amino acids. After removal of 6 bases from V and 8 bases from J, the junction contained 10 bases not matched to a gene. CDR3 coding DNA: TGTGCCAGTAGGGCCACAGGGGGCGAAAGGGAAGCTTTCTTT. Protein sequence: CASRATGGEREAFF.